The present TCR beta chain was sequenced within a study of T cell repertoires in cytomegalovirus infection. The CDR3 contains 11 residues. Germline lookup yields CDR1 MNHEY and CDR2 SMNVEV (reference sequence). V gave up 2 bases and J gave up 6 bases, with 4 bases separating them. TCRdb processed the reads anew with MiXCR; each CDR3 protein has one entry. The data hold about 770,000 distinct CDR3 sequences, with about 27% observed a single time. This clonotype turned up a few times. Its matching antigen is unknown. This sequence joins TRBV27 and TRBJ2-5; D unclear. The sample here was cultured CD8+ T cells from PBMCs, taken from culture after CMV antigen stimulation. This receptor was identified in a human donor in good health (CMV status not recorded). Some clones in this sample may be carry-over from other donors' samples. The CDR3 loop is CASSLGQTQYF. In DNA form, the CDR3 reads TGTGCCAGCAGTTTAGGTCAGACCCAGTACTTC.